This T cell receptor beta chain emerged from a study of blood T cell repertoires in COVID-19. Looking at the study overall: Samples of COVID-19 (acute and convalescent) were obtained from the United States, Italy and Spain. PBMCs, B-cell-depleted T cells, or T cells provided the cDNA or gDNA that made up the material.

Original processing notes: By means of reference gene primer amplification, nucleated cell counts were estimated. Some clones are missing from TCRdb's copy, which holds only in-frame ones; the method was immunoSEQ multiplex PCR. V, J and clone size were drawn from that table, and D and trimming were deduced from the DNA. The table lists about 370,000 clones, around 87% of them singletons. It was during active infection that Seattle patients were enrolled and then longitudinally followed. The CDR3 runs 13 residues. V lost 1 base and J lost 2, with 5 bases in between. Germline CDR1 SGHDN, CDR2 FVKESK. This TCR was sampled from a woman aged 25-40 years with COVID-19, enrolled during active disease. The chain couples TRBV14 to TRBJ1-2; D ambiguous. The sample consisted of peripheral blood. CDR3 region: CASSQARNYGYTF. In DNA form, the CDR3 reads TGTGCCAGCAGCCAAGCCAGGAACTATGGCTACACCTTC.